The 2 T cell receptor beta chains given below trace back to one sample, sequenced in a study of cytomegalovirus exposure and HLA in healthy donors. The PCR used 60 Vbeta and 13 Jbeta primers. The assay was immunoSEQ multiplex PCR, and TCRdb's table has in-frame clones only and misses some. The sample includes some 150,000 clones, 76% of them seen just once. Sequencing used PBMCs. These receptors were taken from a female donor in good health and CMV-seronegative.

The chain recombines TRBV2 with TRBJ2-1, with TRBD2 matching over 7 bases. Germline V gene lookup returns CDR1 SNHLY and CDR2 FYNNEI. CDR3 size: 15 residues. J lost 7 bases, V lost 3 bases, and 9 bases had no gene match. This chain's CDR3 is CASSELRGSGNEQFF. DNA of the CDR3: TGTGCCAGCAGTGAGTTGCGCGGGAGCGGGAATGAGCAGTTCTTC.

This rearrangement joins TRBV19 to TRBJ2-5, with 8 bases lining up with TRBD2. Per the germline V gene, CDR1 is LNHDA and CDR2 is SQIVND (reference sequence). The CDR3 runs to 15 residues. Germline trimming cut 4 bases from V and 0 bases from J; bases unmatched to any gene: 4. In DNA, the CDR3 is TGTGCCAGTAGTAGCGGGGGGACCTACCAAGAGACCCAGTACTTC. This gives the protein CASSSGGTYQETQYF. The full variable domain, rest sourced from reference TRBV19 and TRBJ2-5, is DGGITQSPKYLFRKEGQNVTLSCEQNLNHDAMYWYRQDPGQGLRLIYYSQIVNDFQKGDIAEGYSVSREKKESFPLTVTSAQKNPTAFYLCASSSGGTYQETQYFGPGTRLLVL.